Listed below are T cell receptor beta chains from one sample, sequenced in a study of human T cells and chemical hapten exposure. MiXCR was run by TCRdb on the RACE reads, yielding one entry per CDR3 protein. The data show around 69,000 distinct CDR3 sequences, with over 6.5% seen just once and roughly 3% held by the top ten. Sequencing used whole blood, obtained in connection with sensitization to the hapten diphenylcyclopropenone (DPC). These receptors were collected from a woman in her forties or fifties with alopecia areata. Some clones in this sample may be carry-over from other donors' samples. CDR3s include the opening cysteine and the closing phenylalanine or tryptophan. A D gene is named only where the DNA matches it firmly. Clone size is shown for a subset of rows, as once, few, many or a class of expanded clone.

d_gene	abundance	v_gene	j_gene	CDR3nt	CDR3aa
.	many	TRBV10-1	TRBJ2-2	TGCGCCAGCAGTGGGTCTAGCCGAGACACCGGGGAGCTGTTTTTT	CASSGSSRDTGELFF
TRBD1	few	TRBV20-1	TRBJ2-3	TGCAGTGCTAGAGGCAGGACAGGCAGCACAGATACGCAGTATTTT	CSARGRTGSTDTQYF
.	.	TRBV7-3	TRBJ2-6	TGTGCCAGCAGCTTAACTGGGGGGGCCAACGTCCTGACTTTC	CASSLTGGANVLTF
.	many	TRBV29-1	TRBJ1-2	TGCAGCGTTATAAAGGAAGTGGGCTATGGCTACACCTTC	CSVIKEVGYGYTF
.	few	TRBV4-3	TRBJ1-1	TGCGCCGGAGCTGCAGAGGAAGGGAAGGAACCTGAAGCTTTCTTT	CAGAAEEGKEPEAFF
TRBD1	.	TRBV20-1	TRBJ1-2	TGCAGTGCTAGAGACCTTAAAGGGGCAGGGGGCTTGTATGGCTACACCTTC	CSARDLKGAGGLYGYTF
.	many	TRBV5-4	TRBJ1-1	TGTGCCAGCAAACGGTCCGGAGCCCTCGGCAACACTGAAGCTTTCTTT	CASKRSGALGNTEAFF
TRBD1	.	TRBV6-6	TRBJ2-7	TGTGCCAGCAGCCGACAGGGGGCGCCTTTCGAGCAGTACTTC	CASSRQGAPFEQYF
.	.	TRBV20-1	TRBJ1-4	TGCAGTGCGGGGACCGACCGAGGTGAAAAACTGTTTTTT	CSAGTDRGEKLFF
.	many	TRBV12-3/TRBV12-4	TRBJ2-7	TGTGCCAGCAGTGTCGGAGGGAAGTCCTACGAGCAGTACTTC	CASSVGGKSYEQYF
.	.	TRBV6-5	TRBJ1-6	TGTGCCAGCGGACTCCGGGCGCCTAATTCACCCCTCCACTTT	CASGLRAPNSPLHF
.	.	TRBV6-4	TRBJ1-1	TGTGCCAGCAGTGACACGGTTAACACTGAAGCTTTCTTT	CASSDTVNTEAFF
.	few	TRBV20-1	TRBJ2-1	TGCAGTGCTAGAGATTGGGGTTCCCCCTACAATGAGCAGTTCTTC	CSARDWGSPYNEQFF
.	.	TRBV5-1	TRBJ2-3	TGCGCCAGCAGCTCCCGACTGGACTCTAGCACAGATACGCAGTATTTT	CASSSRLDSSTDTQYF
.	.	TRBV2	TRBJ2-3	TGTGCCAGCAGGAGTGGACCGCTTAGCACAGATACGCAGTATTTT	CASRSGPLSTDTQYF
.	.	TRBV6-5	TRBJ1-2	TGTGCCAGCAGCCACACCGAGTCCTATGGCTACACCTTC	CASSHTESYGYTF
.	few	TRBV7-9	TRBJ1-1	TGTGCCAGCAGCTTAGTCGGGCTCCGTGATGGGGGTACTGAAGCTTTCTTT	CASSLVGLRDGGTEAFF
.	.	TRBV7-9	TRBJ1-2	TGTGCCAGCAGCCCGGCGAGGCTTGGCTACACCTTC	CASSPARLGYTF
.	few	TRBV29-1	TRBJ2-7	TGCAGCGTTCCCACTGCGACAGGTTGGTCCTACGAGCAGTACTTC	CSVPTATGWSYEQYF
.	many	TRBV7-8	TRBJ1-1	TGTGCCAGCAGCGTCTTGAACACTGAAGCTTTCTTT	CASSVLNTEAFF
.	.	TRBV7-2	TRBJ1-1	TGTGCCAGCAGCTCGGCAGGGAGGACTGAAGCTTTCTTT	CASSSAGRTEAFF
TRBD1	many	TRBV12-3/TRBV12-4	TRBJ2-1	TGTGCCAGCAGCTCCCCCCCCAGGGGGAATTACAATGAGCAGTTCTTC	CASSSPPRGNYNEQFF